A single sample is the source of the 7 T cell receptor beta chains below, sequenced in a study of shared clonotypes between healthy human individuals. Measured with immunoSEQ multiplex PCR; TCRdb has only the in-frame clones, and not every one. The data contain a few million clones, 93% of them singletons. The sequencing input was naive CD4+ T cells from PBMCs. The subset is: CD45RA+ positively selected. Every receptor here comes from a man aged 18 to 29 in good health. Some clones in this sample may be carry-over from other donors' samples.

The V call is TRBV14, the J call TRBJ2-5; D is possibly TRBD1 (6 bases). The CDR3 sequence is 14 residues long. Germline assignment: CDR1 SGHDN and CDR2 FVKESK. V was pared by 1 base and J by 5 bases, with 11 bases between. Here the CDR3 DNA reads TGTGCCAGCAGCCAAGCACAGGGCTGGGAGACCCAGTACTTC. The encoded protein is CASSQAQGWETQYF.

The V call is TRBV6-6, the J call TRBJ2-1; 11 bases align to TRBD2. The CDR3 sequence is 15 residues long. Germline CDR1 MNHNY, CDR2 SVGAGI (reference sequence). Trimming took 11 bases from V and 8 from J; bases not matched to a gene: 14. CDR3 loop: CAPPRGSGRVDEQFF. CDR3 coding DNA: TGTGCCCCTCCTAGGGGTAGCGGGAGGGTCGATGAGCAGTTCTTC.

This clone has only one observation. The chain recombines TRBV7-2 with TRBJ2-3; D gene ambiguous. Germline V gives CDR1 SGHTA, CDR2 FQGNSA. V was clipped by 4 bases and J by 7 bases, with 15 bases between them. This CDR3 contains 14 residues. This CDR3 reads CASSSPKDGNTQYF. As DNA, the CDR3 is TGTGCCAGCAGCTCCCCGAAGGATGGAAATACGCAGTATTTT.

Points on this clone: Additional DNA sequences in this sample encode the identical CDR3. The rearrangement links TRBV6-5 to TRBJ1-3; perhaps TRBD1 as D (5 bases). The CDR3 is 15 residues long. CDR1 is MNHEY and CDR2 is SVGAGI in the germline V gene. Trimming removed 6 bases at V and 1 base at J, with 13 bases between. The chain's CDR3 is CASRATGVSGNTIYF. In nucleotides, the CDR3 is TGTGCCAGCAGGGCCACAGGCGTTTCTGGAAACACCATATATTTT.

The V call is TRBV2, the J call TRBJ2-3; no definite D call. Germline CDR1 is SNHLY and CDR2 is FYNNEI. Between the trimmed V and J ends, which lost 6 bases and 2 bases, there was a span of 12 bases. The CDR3 runs 14 residues. The CDR3 DNA sequence: TGTGCCAGCAGCGGATCCCATTCCACAGATACGCAGTATTTT. As protein: CASSGSHSTDTQYF.

The genes are TRBV30 and TRBJ2-3; D gene ambiguous. The CDR3 is 15 residues long. V was clipped by 4 bases and J by 4 bases, with 18 bases between them. Germline CDR1 is GTSNPN and CDR2 is SVGIG (reference sequence). CDR3 residues: CAWTSWASSPDTQYF. In DNA, the CDR3 is TGTGCCTGGACATCTTGGGCGTCATCTCCAGATACGCAGTATTTT.

The CDR3 sequence is CASSLAAGYVQETQYF. The CDR3 DNA is TGTGCCAGCAGTTTAGCGGCGGGATACGTCCAAGAGACCCAGTACTTC. The rearrangement uses TRBV28 and TRBJ2-5; TRBD2 might be the D (6 bases). The germline V gene encodes CDR1 MDHEN and CDR2 SYDVKM. Trimming left V 2 bases short and J 1 base short, with 14 bases between. This CDR3 is 16 amino acids long.